The 26 T cell receptor beta chains below were found in one sample sequenced in a study of cytomegalovirus exposure and HLA in healthy donors. The study ran its PCR with 60 Vbeta and 13 Jbeta primers. Repertoires were generated with immunoSEQ multiplex PCR, while TCRdb's copy carries only in-frame clones and drops some. The sample carries 270,000 or so clones, over 90% recorded once. Sequenced input: PBMCs. The receptors originated from a girl aged 2 to 10 in good health and CMV-seronegative.

This chain connects TRBV5-1 to TRBJ2-1, with D perhaps matching TRBD2 (5 bases). V was clipped by 0 bases and J by 7 bases, with 14 bases between them. The CDR3 loop spans 15 amino acids. Germline-derived CDR1 and CDR2 are SGHRS and YFSETQ. The CDR3 loop reads CASSLEFSPGNEQFF. The CDR3, as DNA: TGCGCCAGCAGCTTGGAATTCTCGCCGGGGAATGAGCAGTTCTTC.

This clone was seen just once. The chain employs TRBV4-1 and TRBJ2-1, with 12 bases aligning to TRBD2. Germline trimming cut 4 bases from V and 4 bases from J; bases unmatched to any gene: 17. Germline assignment: CDR1 MGHRA and CDR2 YSYEKL. The CDR3 is 20 residues long. In DNA form, the CDR3 reads TGCGCCAGCAGCCTCGGTGGAGCTAGCGGGAGGGCCGGGGTTTACAATGAGCAGTTCTTC. This encodes CASSLGGASGRAGVYNEQFF.

This clone was seen once. This chain joins TRBV7-9 and TRBJ1-4, with D perhaps TRBD1 (6 bases). V gave up 1 base and J gave up 1 base, with 19 bases separating them. Per the germline V gene, CDR1 is SEHNR and CDR2 is FQNEAQ (reference sequence). This CDR3 has 19 residues. The CDR3 is CASSLGGWGPTGTNEKLFF. The DNA of the CDR3 is TGTGCCAGCAGCTTAGGGGGATGGGGGCCCACAGGAACTAATGAAAAACTGTTTTTT.

The chain joins TRBV27 to TRBJ2-1, with D maybe TRBD2 (5 bases). The germline gives CDR1 MNHEY, CDR2 SMNVEV (reference sequence). Trimming pared 0 bases from V and 6 bases from J, leaving 18 bases between. The CDR3 loop spans 17 amino acids. The CDR3 loop is CASSLSQTGVVFNEQFF. As DNA, the CDR3 is TGTGCCAGCAGTTTATCGCAGACCGGGGTGGTTTTCAATGAGCAGTTCTTC.

V is TRBV6-5 and J is TRBJ2-7, with 11 bases aligning to TRBD2. Trimming at V came to 2 bases and at J to 2 bases, leaving 5 bases not matched to a gene. This CDR3 contains 16 residues. Germline CDR1 reads MNHEY; CDR2 reads SVGAGI. CDR3 residues: CASSYVLAGVTYEQYF. CDR3 DNA sequence: TGTGCCAGCAGTTACGTACTAGCGGGAGTGACCTACGAGCAGTACTTC.

The chain combines TRBV6-6 with TRBJ2-5; the match to TRBD2 covers 8 bases. The better agreement between TRBJ2-7 and the DNA end casts doubt on the J call. Germline loops: CDR1 MNHNY, CDR2 SVGAGI (reference sequence). The CDR3 loop spans 13 amino acids. Written as DNA, the CDR3 is TGTGCCAGCAGTTTCGAGCGGGAGACCGAGCAGTACTTC. Encoded protein: CASSFERETEQYF.

V gene TRBV29-1 combines with J gene TRBJ2-5; TRBD2 is a possible D gene (5 bases). V was trimmed by 7 bases and J by 4 bases, leaving 19 bases between them. CDR1 and CDR2 from the germline V gene are SQVTM and ANQGSEA. CDR3 length equals 14 residues. The DNA for the CDR3 is TGCAGCGCCGAAGGGCGTCTAGCAGGAGAGACCCAGTACTTC. Translation gives CSAEGRLAGETQYF.

This chain uses TRBV29-1 with TRBJ2-5, with D maybe TRBD1 (6 bases). This CDR3 has 14 residues. CDR1 and CDR2 (germline): SQVTM, ANQGSEA. The V end was cut by 2 bases, the J end by 7 bases, with 17 bases between. In DNA, the CDR3 is TGCAGCGTTGAAACAACCCCGATGACAGGGACCCAGTACTTC. As protein: CSVETTPMTGTQYF.

The chain employs TRBV28 and TRBJ1-5; TRBD1 might be the D (5 bases). The V end lost 5 bases, the J end lost 5 bases, and 19 bases lay between the germline ends. The CDR3 spans 16 residues. Germline V gene sequence: CDR1 MDHEN, CDR2 SYDVKM. The CDR3 protein is CASSPPPQGGYQPQHF. For the CDR3, the DNA is TGTGCCAGCAGTCCACCGCCTCAGGGAGGTTATCAGCCCCAGCATTTT.

This chain links TRBV30 with TRBJ2-7, with TRBD1 identical over 9 bases. CDR1 is GTSNPN, CDR2 SVGIG, per germline (reference sequence). J lost 2 bases, V lost 5 bases, and 7 bases had no gene match. This CDR3 contains 14 residues. The CDR3 coding sequence is TGTGCCTGGGCCCGGGACAGGGACACCTACGAGCAGTACTTC. Translation: CAWARDRDTYEQYF. Combining the CDR3 with reference TRBV30 and TRBJ2-7 gives the whole variable domain SQTIHQWPATLVQPVGSPLSLECTVEGTSNPNLYWYRQAAGRGLQLLFYSVGIGQISSEVPQNLSASRPQDRQFILSSKKLLLSDSGFYLCAWARDRDTYEQYFGPGTRLTVT.

The chain has TRBV18 and TRBJ1-1, with D uncertain. CDR3 length equals 13 residues. Trimming stripped 5 bases from V and 4 bases from J, with 11 bases between. Germline values: CDR1 KGHSH, CDR2 LQKENI. The CDR3 DNA is TGTGCCAGCTCAAGGGCGGAGGTCACTGAAGCTTTCTTT. This gives the protein CASSRAEVTEAFF.

The rearrangement joins TRBV6-5 to TRBJ2-1; TRBD2 matches at 8 bases. The CDR3 runs to 14 residues. Germline values: CDR1 MNHEY, CDR2 SVGAGI. The junction had 9 bases not matched to a gene; V was cut back by 8 bases and J by 6 bases. For the CDR3, the DNA is TGTGCCAGCTCCGGGTCTAGCGGGCGCAATGAGCAGTTCTTC. Translating gives CASSGSSGRNEQFF.

J is TRBJ1-3 and V is TRBV10-3, with D unresolved. CDR3 length: 11 amino acids. The V end was cut by 5 bases, the J end by 8 bases, with 7 bases between. Germline V gives CDR1 ENHRY, CDR2 SYGVKD. CDR3 bases: TGTGCCATCAGTCGCGGGGACACCATATATTTT. This translates into CAISRGDTIYF.

The chain couples TRBV6-5 to TRBJ1-2; D is uncertain. The CDR3 is 15 amino acids. Trimming removed 0 bases from V and 5 bases from J, with 13 bases in between. Germline CDR1 is MNHEY and CDR2 is SVGAGI. This CDR3 reads CASSYSPRDYYGYTF. In DNA form, the CDR3 reads TGTGCCAGCAGTTACTCGCCCCGGGATTATTATGGCTACACCTTC.

This chain uses TRBV5-1 with TRBJ1-2; a weak D match, TRBD1 (6 bases). This CDR3 region has 15 residues. V was trimmed by 4 bases and J by 4 bases, leaving 17 bases between them. The germline CDR1 and CDR2 sequences are SGHRS and YFSETQ. The CDR3 reads CASSGGAVAAYGYTF. CDR3 in DNA: TGCGCCAGCAGCGGGGGGGCCGTGGCAGCCTATGGCTACACCTTC.

V and J are TRBV27 and TRBJ2-1; 12 positions agree with TRBD2. V was pared by 2 bases and J by 6 bases, with 8 bases of the junction left unmatched. There are 17 residues in the CDR3. Per the germline V gene, CDR1 is MNHEY and CDR2 is SMNVEV (reference sequence). The CDR3 bases are TGTGCCAGCAGTTTAGGGACTAGCGGGTCCCTCATCAATGAGCAGTTCTTC. This codes for CASSLGTSGSLINEQFF.

The chain carries TRBV30 and TRBJ2-3, with 10 nucleotides matching TRBD2. CDR1 is GTSNPN and CDR2 is SVGIG in the germline V gene (reference sequence). The trim removed 2 bases at V and 8 bases at J, leaving 4 bases unmatched. The CDR3 runs to 13 residues. CDR3 DNA: TGTGCCTGGAGTAGCGGGGGGGCATTTACGCAGTATTTT. Protein sequence: CAWSSGGAFTQYF.

The chain is built from TRBV5-1 and TRBJ2-5; 7 bases align to TRBD2. The J call is in doubt because the DNA end fits TRBJ2-7 better. CDR1 SGHRS and CDR2 YFSETQ come from the germline V gene. This CDR3 is built from 13 residues. This CDR3 is CASGWDYPYEQYF. The DNA for the CDR3 is TGCGCCAGCGGGTGGGACTACCCCTACGAGCAGTACTTC.

The chain uses TRBV6-5 and TRBJ2-7; possible D gene TRBD2, 5 bases. Trimming cost V 2 bases and J 11 bases, with 19 bases left between them. From germline, CDR1 is MNHEY and CDR2 SVGAGI. The CDR3 loop spans 14 amino acids. The CDR3, as DNA: TGTGCCAGCAGTTACGGGGTAGCGACATCCCCCAAGTACTTC. Protein: CASSYGVATSPKYF.

This CDR3 reads CSAWAGGPSDTQYF. The CDR3 DNA reads TGCAGCGCCTGGGCGGGAGGGCCGTCAGATACGCAGTATTTT. The J gene is TRBJ2-3, the V gene TRBV29-1, with TRBD2 matching 9 bases. The germline V gene encodes CDR1 SQVTM and CDR2 ANQGSEA. The CDR3 consists of 14 residues. J gave up 4 bases and V 7 bases, and 9 bases lay outside the gene matches.

This chain joins TRBV28 and TRBJ1-2; D is uncertain. Trimming shortened V by 1 base and J by 8 bases, and 14 bases separated the two germline ends. Germline CDR1 is MDHEN and CDR2 is SYDVKM. The CDR3 contains 14 residues. For the CDR3, the DNA is TGTGCCAGCAGTTTATTGTCCGGGGTCGGGGGCTACACCTTC. Translating gives CASSLLSGVGGYTF.

The rearrangement joins TRBV5-1 to TRBJ1-3, with D maybe TRBD1 (6 bases). Deletions cut 4 bases from V and 0 bases from J, with 23 bases between. Germline V gives CDR1 SGHRS, CDR2 YFSETQ. CDR3 length: 19 amino acids. CDR3 in DNA: TGCGCCAGCAGCCAGAGAGGGGGTTCCCCGGTACACTCTGGAAACACCATATATTTT. It encodes CASSQRGGSPVHSGNTIYF.

The chain uses TRBV7-9 and TRBJ1-5; 7 bases agree with TRBD1. This CDR3 contains 15 residues. The V and J ends lost 1 base and 0 bases, in that order; junction bases with no gene match: 0. From germline, CDR1 is SEHNR and CDR2 FQNEAQ (reference sequence). CDR3 coding DNA: TGTGCCAGCAGCTTAGAGGGGGCTAGCAATCAGCCCCAGCATTTT. It specifies CASSLEGASNQPQHF.

The chain uses TRBV4-2 and TRBJ2-7; unclear D gene. V dropped 0 bases and J dropped 4 bases, with 7 bases sitting between them. Germline V gene data show CDR1 as LGHNA and CDR2 as YNFKEQ. The CDR3 runs 13 residues. CDR3: CASSQDVTYEQYF. The CDR3 DNA reads TGTGCCAGCAGCCAAGATGTGACATACGAGCAGTACTTC.

The V gene is TRBV19, the J gene TRBJ1-5; possible D gene TRBD1, 5 bases. Trimming left V 7 bases short and J 5 bases short, with 9 bases between. Germline CDR1 reads LNHDA; CDR2 reads SQIVND (reference sequence). The CDR3 extends over 12 amino acids. CDR3 amino acids: CASKPTDQPQHF. CDR3 nucleotide sequence: TGTGCCAGTAAACCGACAGATCAGCCCCAGCATTTT.

The chain links TRBV6-1 to TRBJ1-1, with a possible D match to TRBD1 (5 bases). CDR3 length equals 18 residues. Trimming cost V 1 base and J 3 bases, with 21 bases left between them. Germline loops: CDR1 MNHNS, CDR2 SASEGT. The CDR3 DNA sequence: TGTGCCAGCAGTGAAGTCCCCTACAGTGCGCTCAGGGACACTGAAGCTTTCTTT. It yields the protein CASSEVPYSALRDTEAFF.